The subject of this entry is one TCR beta chain. The antigen remains unidentified. Random hexamers were used to reverse transcribe an amount of about 0.45 to 1 ug RNA. The amplification used immunoSEQ multiplex PCR on TCR beta CDR3; it spanned 54 Vbeta and 13 Jbeta. TCRdb recomputed calls from the immunoSEQ multiplex PCR reads with MiXCR, one row per CDR3 protein. This sample has under 200,000 distinct CDR3 sequences, with around nine tenths found just once. The sample belongs to a study of CD8 T cells in Susac syndrome. Study outcomes and limitations: The study recognized that its TCR sequencing and HLA analysis covered a relatively small number of individuals.

Trimming pared 4 bases from V and 4 bases from J, leaving 7 bases between. This CDR3 has 12 residues. Germline CDR1 and CDR2: MDHEN and SYDVKM. CD8+ and CD4+ T cells circulating in blood were sequenced for TCR beta. This TCR was sampled from a human donor with Susac syndrome. This rearrangement joins TRBV28 to TRBJ2-5; no firm D call. The source material was CD4+ T cells from PBMCs. DNA of the CDR3: TGTGCCAGCAGTTCCCCGTTAGAGACCCAGTACTTC. Amino acids: CASSSPLETQYF.